This TCR beta chain was sequenced during a study of T cell repertoires in ileal Crohn's disease. Study-wide points: Every patient over 26.8% clonality showed endoscopic recurrence. High-frequency clones were more common in sorted CD8 than CD4 cells. Clonal expansions were more frequent in active smokers than non-smokers at surgery.

TCRdb keeps only in-frame clones here, not all; method: immunoSEQ multiplex PCR. This sample yields 3,400 or so clones, of which approximately 91% are seen a single time; 5% belongs to the top ten. A remark on this clone: Its antigen is still unknown.

Sequencing used ileal tissue. The sequence derives from an adult with Crohn's disease.

CDR3 loop: CASSLTSHSYNEQFF. DNA of the CDR3: TGTGCCAGCAGCTTGACTAGCCACTCCTACAATGAGCAGTTCTTC. J is TRBJ2-1 and V is TRBV5-4; tentatively, D is TRBD2 (6 bases). V dropped 1 base and J dropped 0 bases, with 8 bases sitting between them. The CDR3 is 15 residues long. Germline values: CDR1 SGHNT, CDR2 YYREEE (reference sequence).